These 15 T cell receptor beta chains share one sample of origin, sequenced in a study of vaccination effects on CD4 cells after COVID-19. The ViraFEST assay expanded antigen-specific CD4+ T cells with viral peptide pools before sequencing. Cells that had been cultured for roughly ten days were the source of isolated CD4+ T cells. The infection with SARS-CoV-2 (confirmed by PCR) occurred in this person between March and December 2020. No antigen is known for these receptors. Libraries were prepared by immunoSEQ multiplex PCR; TCRdb keeps only in-frame clonotypes and omits some of them. Seen here are tens of thousands of clones, around 82% observed once, and the top ten hold approximately 5.8%. Sequencing used CD4+ T cells from PBMCs cultured with HIV peptides, obtained before COVID-19 vaccination. The subset denotes: HIV-1 Nef peptide pool negative control/reference culture. The source is a human donor who had a prior SARS-CoV-2 infection.

The chain recombines TRBV7-2 with TRBJ2-7; the D gene is possibly TRBD2 (5 bases). V dropped 5 bases and J dropped 7 bases, with 18 bases sitting between them. Germline V CDR1 and CDR2: SGHTA, FQGNSA. CDR3 size: 14 residues. The CDR3 protein is CASSRFEGTGEQYF. The CDR3 coding sequence is TGTGCCAGCAGCCGGTTTGAGGGCACGGGTGAGCAGTACTTC. The variable domain in full, with the rest retrieved from reference TRBV7-2 and TRBJ2-7, is GAGVSQSPSNKVTEKGKDVELRCDPISGHTALYWYRQSLGQGLEFLIYFQGNSAPDKSGLPSDRFSAERTGGSVSTLTIQRTQQEDSAVYLCASSRFEGTGEQYFGPGTRLTVT.

V gene TRBV28 combines with J gene TRBJ2-3; 7 bases align to TRBD1. Germline V lookup: CDR1 MDHEN, CDR2 SYDVKM. J lost 2 bases, V lost 10 bases, and 6 bases had no gene match. This CDR3 comprises 13 residues. The DNA for the CDR3 is TGTGCCACCCAGGGGGATATCACAGATACGCAGTATTTT. It yields the protein CATQGDITDTQYF.

The chain has TRBV7-8 and TRBJ1-1; D ambiguous. Germline V gene sequence: CDR1 SGHVS, CDR2 FQNEAQ. CDR3 length: 12 residues. V lost 5 bases and J lost 3, with 7 bases in between. The DNA of the CDR3 is TGTGCCAGCAGCCCACAAGACACTGAAGCTTTCTTT. Translating it yields CASSPQDTEAFF.

The rearrangement links TRBV5-1 to TRBJ2-7; D might be TRBD1 (6 bases). Per the germline V gene, CDR1 is SGHRS and CDR2 is YFSETQ. This CDR3 spans 14 amino acids. Trimming left V 2 bases short and J 6 bases short, with 15 bases between. The chain's CDR3 is CASSFRYRVGEQYF. The CDR3 DNA sequence: TGCGCCAGCAGCTTTAGGTACAGGGTTGGCGAGCAGTACTTC.

This clone was seen a handful of times. The chain has TRBV3-1 (or the pseudogene TRBV3-2) and TRBJ2-1; a possible D gene is TRBD2 (5 bases). Trimming pared 0 bases from V and 9 bases from J, leaving 6 bases between. The CDR3 runs 12 residues. Looked up from germline, CDR1 is LGHDT and CDR2 is YNNKEL (reference sequence). CDR3 nucleotides: TGTGCCAGCAGCCAAGATCGGGGTGAGCAGTTCTTC. Encoded protein: CASSQDRGEQFF.

Only a few counts were recorded for this clone. The chain has TRBV2 and TRBJ2-4, with a possible D match to TRBD2 (5 bases). V was shortened by 1 base and J by 4 bases, with 8 bases between the two germline ends. Per the germline V gene, CDR1 is SNHLY and CDR2 is FYNNEI. This CDR3 has 14 residues. CDR3 DNA: TGTGCCAGCAGTGAAGGGACGGGAAAAAACATTCAGTACTTC. It is translated as CASSEGTGKNIQYF.

In its sample, this clone was seen once. J is TRBJ2-7 and V is TRBV12-5, with TRBD1 matching over 9 bases. Per germline, CDR1 LGHNT and CDR2 FRNRAP. The CDR3 loop spans 18 amino acids. V was pared by 2 bases and J by 3 bases, with 14 bases of the junction left unmatched. The CDR3 spells CASGLWWPDRGVYYEQYF. The CDR3, as DNA: TGTGCTAGTGGTTTGTGGTGGCCGGACAGGGGCGTATACTACGAGCAGTACTTC.

The chain combines TRBV5-1 with TRBJ2-4, with 15 bases aligning to TRBD2. Per the germline V gene, CDR1 is SGHRS and CDR2 is YFSETQ. V was clipped by 6 bases and J by 1 base; unmatched bases: 11. The CDR3 totals 19 residues. The CDR3: CASTRWTSGRAGAKNIQYF. In DNA form, the CDR3 reads TGCGCCAGCACCCGTTGGACTAGCGGGAGGGCCGGTGCCAAAAACATTCAGTACTTC. The full variable domain, with the rest looked up from reference TRBV5-1 and TRBJ2-4, is KAGVTQTPRYLIKTRGQQVTLSCSPISGHRSVSWYQQTPGQGLQFLFEYFSETQRNKGNFPGRFSGRQFSNSRSEMNVSTLELGDSALYLCASTRWTSGRAGAKNIQYFGAGTRLSVL.

This chain links TRBV5-4 with TRBJ2-7; 8 bases match TRBD2. This CDR3 is 17 amino acids long. Germline values: CDR1 SGHNT, CDR2 YYREEE (reference sequence). V was clipped by 2 bases and J by 7 bases; unmatched bases: 17. As DNA, the CDR3 is TGTGCCAGCAGCTTTGGCGCTTCCGGAGCGGGAGTAGGTGAGCAGTACTTC. This codes for CASSFGASGAGVGEQYF.

The chain uses TRBV18 and TRBJ1-2; D is perhaps TRBD1 (6 bases). The CDR3 is 12 amino acids. The germline CDR1 and CDR2 sequences are KGHSH and LQKENI. V was shortened by 5 bases and J by 8 bases, with 12 bases between the two germline ends. The CDR3 DNA sequence: TGTGCCAGCTCATCAACAGGGTGGGGCTACACCTTC. Its protein product is CASSSTGWGYTF.

This clone was detected only once. At one boundary the junction diverges from the germline segment, which might be a read error. The chain carries TRBV3-1 (or the pseudogene TRBV3-2) and TRBJ2-7, with D possibly matching TRBD1 (5 bases). The CDR3 is made up of 13 amino acids. Germline V gene sequence: CDR1 LGHDT, CDR2 YNNKEL (reference sequence). The CDR3 sequence: CASTQGKGDEQYF. In DNA, the CDR3 is TGTGCCAGCACCCAAGGAAAAGGGGACGAGCAGTACTTC.

This clone was recorded a few times. This rearrangement joins TRBV11-3 to TRBJ2-2; maybe TRBD1 (6 bases). The V end was cut by 5 bases, the J end by 5 bases, with 18 bases between. CDR3 length: 16 amino acids. The germline V gene has CDR1 SGHNT and CDR2 YENEEA. CDR3 coding DNA: TGTGCCAGCAGCACCACAGGGTCCTTACAAACCGGGGAGCTGTTTTTT. It encodes CASSTTGSLQTGELFF.

The rearrangement joins TRBV7-3 to TRBJ2-1; D unresolved. V was pared by 5 bases and J by 9 bases, with 17 bases between. The CDR3 covers 14 residues. Germline CDR1 and CDR2: SGHTA and FQGTGA. The CDR3 coding sequence is TGTGCCAGCAGCCTCACCCCTGGGGATACTGAGCAGTTCTTC. Translating it yields CASSLTPGDTEQFF. The whole variable domain, remainder taken from reference TRBV7-3 and TRBJ2-1, is GAGVSQTPSNKVTEKGKYVELRCDPISGHTALYWYRQSLGQGPEFLIYFQGTGAADDSGLPNDRFFAVRPEGSVSTLKIQRTERGDSAVYLCASSLTPGDTEQFFGPGTRLTVL.

The genes are TRBV19 and TRBJ2-2, with unresolved D. Germline V gives CDR1 LNHDA, CDR2 SQIVND (reference sequence). Deletions cut 4 bases from V and 3 bases from J, with 18 bases between. This CDR3 is 17 amino acids long. The CDR3 loop reads CASSSRYRVDDTGELFF. For the CDR3, the DNA is TGTGCCAGTAGTAGCCGTTATAGAGTAGATGACACCGGGGAGCTGTTTTTT.

V gene TRBV9 combines with J gene TRBJ2-5; TRBD2 might be the D (7 bases). The germline V and J ends were trimmed by 4 bases and 5 bases, with 18 bases remaining between them. CDR1 SGDLS and CDR2 YYNGEE come from the germline V gene. This CDR3 comprises 15 residues. The CDR3 is CASSFSGGPRETQYF. For the CDR3, the DNA is TGTGCCAGCAGCTTCTCCGGGGGGCCGAGGGAGACCCAGTACTTC.